Below, one T cell receptor beta chain is given with its context. This clonotype was seen ten or more times. Its recognized antigen is unknown. No base qualities exist here, and no much larger clone lies one base off it. Ophthalmopathy patients had moderately to severely active disease, Clinical Activity Score of at least 3, NOSPECS grade of at least 4, and disease duration under 3 months. Patients were excluded if they had other autoimmune diseases, uncontrolled infections, pregnancy or lactation. Diagnosis relied on clinical symptoms, serum thyroxine, TRAb, thyroid ultrasound and orbital computed tomography. Using Ficoll-Paque density gradient centrifugation, PBMCs were isolated from about 9.2 ml of fresh peripheral blood. Total RNA was extracted with Trizol reagent and quality-checked on an Agilent 2100 Bioanalyzer. TCR beta CDR3 regions were amplified from RNA transcripts for repertoire sequencing. HTBI primers and the Qiagen OneStep RT-PCR kit were used in a first-round RT-PCR, which was followed by a second-round multiplex PCR, size selection and purification. Sequencing of the libraries was carried out on an Illumina HiSeq2000 in paired-end mode with 100 bp reads. The original pipeline was this. Reads were processed with SOAPnuke, discarding reads with adapters, uncalled bases, mean Phred below 15, or no exact constant-primer or identifier match. COPE v1.2.5 was used to merge high-quality paired reads. Clonotypes were defined as unique nucleotide sequences and were aligned to IMGT TRB V, D and J references using MiTCR v1.1. The analysis was limited to V-J combinations with a frequency above 0.0001, which together covered approximately 99% of the repertoires. For each V-J combination, a TCR clonal expansion and chaos score was defined as the ratio of F50 clonal expansion to chaos observed in the TCRdist matrix. Welch's t-statistics and random forest were used to reduce the features to about a dozen V-J combinations, which were then used as input to a naive Bayes classifier. The Morisita-Horn index was used to measure how similar the thyroid and blood repertoires were. TCRdb ran its own pipeline on the public reads, namely fastp trimming at Q25 and MiXCR clone calling, and kept in-frame beta chains. When rows share a CDR3 protein, they turn into one entry using the most common DNA and genes. In this record, the V and J calls reflect TCRdb's handling and not the investigators' own analysis. For this sample there are roughly 700,000 distinct CDR3 sequences; 40% appear just once. The ten largest make up 44% of the sample.

Taken from cysteine to phenylalanine, the CDR3 has 18 residues. The only DNA kept is the CDR3, 54 bases in frame from the first base. CDR1 and CDR2, looked up from the germline V gene (reference sequence), are LNHNV and YYDKDF. The junction shows trimming of 0 bases on V and 6 bases on J, and the gene matches do not reach 11 bases of it. This sample was included in a study of Graves' ophthalmopathy and Graves' hyperthyroidism (dated by TCRdb to the late 2010s). With respect to the entire study: Peripheral blood was collected before any treatment was given, at the time of initial diagnosis. An independent validation cohort comprised about 20 hyperthyroidism patients and roughly 15 patients who later progressed from hyperthyroidism to ophthalmopathy. In several hyperthyroidism patients, the T-cell repertoires found in thyroid tissue were compared with those found in blood. TCR beta repertoire signatures were used to distinguish Graves' ophthalmopathy from Graves' hyperthyroidism and to predict progression to ophthalmopathy. After sampling, hyperthyroidism patients received methimazole starting at 30 mg daily, and ophthalmopathy patients received high-dose intravenous methylprednisolone. To explore V-J signatures that distinguish ophthalmopathy from hyperthyroidism, a discovery set of 95 to 100 patients was enrolled, made up of 43 with ophthalmopathy and some 58 with stable hyperthyroidism. In total, around 140 blood samples were TCR-sequenced: some 43 ophthalmopathy, roughly 80 hyperthyroidism and roughly 17 hyperthyroidism-to-ophthalmopathy patients. What the authors observed across the whole study: Most expanded thyroid clonotypes with frequency above 0.001 were also detected in blood, suggesting blood repertoires may reflect the thyroid immune response. In validation, the model predicted ophthalmopathy progression with nearly 71% sensitivity and 72% to 80% specificity; some 13 predicted patients were CT-confirmed with GO in a median of about 7.1 months. No statistical method was used to predetermine the sample size, and group allocation was not hidden from the investigators. Ophthalmopathy was separated from stable hyperthyroidism by the 13-signature model with roughly 87% sensitivity and just under 84% specificity in cross-validation and with 80%/75% in the test set.

The TCR originated in an adult man with Graves' ophthalmopathy. Sequenced sample: peripheral blood. The chain links TRBV15 with TRBJ1-6, and 7 junctional nucleotides match TRBD1. The nucleotides read TGTGCCACCAGCAGAGAGAGGGACAGACAGTGGCTTAATTCACCCCTCCACTTT. Translated, this gives CATSRERDRQWLNSPLHF. The entire variable domain, with the stretches around the CDR3 drawn from the reference TRBV15 and TRBJ1-6 proteins, is DAMVIQNPRYQVTQFGKPVTLSCSQTLNHNVMYWYQQKSSQAPKLLFHYYDKDFNNEADTPDNFQSRRPNTSFCFLDIRSPGLGDTAMYLCATSRERDRQWLNSPLHFGNGTRLTVT.